This T cell receptor (beta chain) stems from a study of blood T cell repertoires in COVID-19 (TCRdb year 2020). Broadly, across the study: Samples covering the acute and convalescent phases of COVID-19 were provided by collaborators in the United States, Italy and Spain. The material from the prospective study consisted of cDNA or gDNA derived from T cells, B-cell-depleted T cells, or PBMCs. Deeply sampled blood TCRbeta repertoires from subjects exposed to, actively infected with, or recovered from COVID-19 were included in the dataset. The repertoires were made available in a free public database intended to serve as a resource for research on the immune response to SARS-CoV-2. The samples were drawn from two sources: the first 160 participants of the ongoing ImmuneRACE study, and 1,200 or so subjects contributed by 6 global collaborators. Nearly every sample came with metadata listing a de-identified subject ID, COVID-19 status, age in years and sex. HLA class I and class II types, where available, came from metadata supplied by the sample provider rather than from assay-based typing. The research as a whole found: The amount of clinical and demographic metadata varied by source and participant and was provided uncurated.

The immunoSEQ Assay, a bias-controlled multiplex PCR, was used to amplify TCRbeta CDR3 regions from genomic DNA. Per the original workflow: The number of nucleated cells in each sample was estimated by amplification of reference gene primers within the assay. To quantify the absolute abundance of each unique TCRbeta CDR3 rearrangement, sequence reads were collapsed and filtered. For each sample, productive Simpson clonality was calculated as the square root of Simpson's diversity index over productive rearrangements. Not all clones reach the TCRdb copy of this immuneACCESS table, which keeps in-frame sequences only. Checked studies attribute under half of the gap to unresolved V genes and leave the rest unexplained. That table furnishes V, J and clone size, whereas the DNA furnished D and trimming. In this sample the table shows some 240,000 clones, approximately 91% of which occur a single time. Of the sample, about 6% is held by the ten largest clones.

Turning to this clone: This receptor's antigen is unknown. Per-base quality was not reported, and no clone a single base away is much larger than it.

Samples from volunteer blood donors who had recovered from COVID-19 were contributed by a second Seattle source. Each collaborating institution followed its own protocols to collect whole blood in K2EDTA tubes. For TCRbeta analysis, collaborators shipped samples as frozen whole blood, isolated PBMCs, or DNA extracted from either of those sample types. The TCR originated in a man in his 60s who had recovered from COVID-19. Sequencing was carried out using peripheral blood.

The DNA is TGTGCCAGCAGTTCCCCCAGCGGGAGTCGGGGTACGCAGTATTTT. Its amino acids are CASSSPSGSRGTQYF. Recombination joined TRBV28 with TRBJ2-3; 8 bases in between match TRBD2. There are 15 amino acids in the CDR3, from cysteine to phenylalanine inclusive. The CDR3 DNA has 45 bases and is translated from base 1. The germline V gene provides CDR1 MDHEN and CDR2 SYDVKM. The V end gives up 4 bases and the J end 8 bases, leaving 11 bases in the junction not matched to a gene.